This is a list of T cell receptor beta chains from one sample in a study of blood T cells in healthy people across ages. TCRdb ran MiXCR on the 5' RACE reads and lists one entry per CDR3 protein. The data show 1 million or so distinct CDR3 sequences, with almost 25% seen just once and about 0.69% held by the top ten. The same specimen was also included in a second study, on T cells of mothers and their children.

Sequenced sample: blood. Receptors originate from a girl aged 2 to 10 in good health. CDR3s include the opening cysteine and the closing phenylalanine or tryptophan. The D gene is left open where the match is weak. Part of the rows lack a size; the others show once, few, many or a class for expanded clones.

abundance: .; j_gene: TRBJ2-1; v_gene: TRBV12-3/TRBV12-4; d_gene: TRBD2; CDR3nt: TGTGCCAGCAGCATTGGGACTAGCGTTGGGAAATCGCAGTTCTTC; CDR3aa: CASSIGTSVGKSQFF
abundance: .; j_gene: TRBJ2-7; v_gene: TRBV6-5; d_gene: .; CDR3nt: TGTGCCAGCAGTTACTCGGAACGTACCCTCTACGAGCAGTACTTC; CDR3aa: CASSYSERTLYEQYF
abundance: .; j_gene: TRBJ2-1; v_gene: TRBV20-1; d_gene: TRBD2; CDR3nt: TGCAGTGCTAGGCCTTTGGGACTAGTCAGCCTCTCCTACAATGAGCAGTTCTTC; CDR3aa: CSARPLGLVSLSYNEQFF
abundance: few; j_gene: TRBJ1-5; v_gene: TRBV27; d_gene: .; CDR3nt: TGTGCCAGCAGTTTTACGGCCTACAATCAGCCCCAGCATTTT; CDR3aa: CASSFTAYNQPQHF
abundance: few; j_gene: TRBJ2-1; v_gene: TRBV6-1; d_gene: TRBD2; CDR3nt: TGTGCCAGCAGTTGGCGGATAGCGGGGAGCTCCTACAATGAGCAGTTCTTC; CDR3aa: CASSWRIAGSSYNEQFF
abundance: .; j_gene: TRBJ1-2; v_gene: TRBV21-1; d_gene: .; CDR3nt: TGTGCCAGCCCCGGAAGGTACTATGGCTACACCTTC; CDR3aa: CASPGRYYGYTF
abundance: .; j_gene: TRBJ2-5; v_gene: TRBV29-1; d_gene: .; CDR3nt: TGCAGCGTTGATTTGGGGGTAGGACAAGAGACCCAGTACTTC; CDR3aa: CSVDLGVGQETQYF
abundance: few; j_gene: TRBJ2-4; v_gene: TRBV20-1; d_gene: .; CDR3nt: TGCAGTGGGGGGGCGCGGGTCAAAAACATTCAGTACTTC; CDR3aa: CSGGARVKNIQYF
abundance: .; j_gene: TRBJ2-3; v_gene: TRBV10-2; d_gene: .; CDR3nt: TGCGCCGCCAAGGGGCGGGTGAGCACAGATACGCAGTATTTT; CDR3aa: CAAKGRVSTDTQYF
abundance: .; j_gene: TRBJ2-5; v_gene: TRBV14; d_gene: .; CDR3nt: TGTGCCAGCAGCCACTTGATGGAGACCCAGTACTTC; CDR3aa: CASSHLMETQYF
abundance: few; j_gene: TRBJ2-5; v_gene: TRBV6-5; d_gene: .; CDR3nt: TGTGCCAGCAGTGGACACAAGGGCCCAGAGACCCAGTACTTC; CDR3aa: CASSGHKGPETQYF
abundance: few; j_gene: TRBJ1-2; v_gene: TRBV4-2; d_gene: .; CDR3nt: TGTGCCAGCAGCCCCCCCGGGAGAGAACATGGCTACACCTTC; CDR3aa: CASSPPGREHGYTF
abundance: .; j_gene: TRBJ1-3; v_gene: TRBV7-2; d_gene: .; CDR3nt: TGTACCAGCAGCGCGGACAGTAGTCCTGGAAACACCATATATTTT; CDR3aa: CTSSADSSPGNTIYF
abundance: few; j_gene: TRBJ2-3; v_gene: TRBV7-9; d_gene: TRBD2; CDR3nt: TGTGCCAGCAGCCTCGGGGGGGGCCATGGTAAAGATACGCAGTATTTT; CDR3aa: CASSLGGGHGKDTQYF
abundance: .; j_gene: TRBJ2-5; v_gene: TRBV6-2/TRBV6-3; d_gene: TRBD2; CDR3nt: TGTGCCAGCTCAAACCCTGCGGGACTACGACTCGAGACCCAGTACTTC; CDR3aa: CASSNPAGLRLETQYF
abundance: .; j_gene: TRBJ1-2; v_gene: TRBV29-1; d_gene: .; CDR3nt: TGCAGCGTTGGTCCCGGGAACTATGGCTACACCTTC; CDR3aa: CSVGPGNYGYTF
abundance: .; j_gene: TRBJ2-7; v_gene: TRBV6-6; d_gene: .; CDR3nt: TGTGCCAGCAGTTACAAGTACGAGCAGTACTTC; CDR3aa: CASSYKYEQYF
abundance: few; j_gene: TRBJ2-5; v_gene: TRBV5-1; d_gene: .; CDR3nt: TGCGCCAGCAGCGTGGGGGTGGGGGCTTTCTTCGAGACCCAGTACTTC; CDR3aa: CASSVGVGAFFETQYF
abundance: .; j_gene: TRBJ1-1; v_gene: TRBV7-9; d_gene: TRBD1; CDR3nt: TGTGCCAGCACGGGGACAGAACTAAAGGCTTTCTTT; CDR3aa: CASTGTELKAFF
abundance: .; j_gene: TRBJ2-1; v_gene: TRBV29-1; d_gene: .; CDR3nt: TGCAGCGTTCGGGCGGGGACTTACAATGAGCAGTTCTTC; CDR3aa: CSVRAGTYNEQFF
abundance: .; j_gene: TRBJ2-7; v_gene: TRBV7-9; d_gene: .; CDR3nt: TGTGCCAGCAGCTTACCAGGGTCAGGCGAGCAGTACTTC; CDR3aa: CASSLPGSGEQYF
abundance: few; j_gene: TRBJ1-1; v_gene: TRBV29-1; d_gene: .; CDR3nt: TGCAGCGTTGGAGGGTTGGATGAGGCATCAGGGAGACAAAACACTGAAGCTTCCTTT; CDR3aa: CSVGGLDEASGRQNTEASF
abundance: few; j_gene: TRBJ1-2; v_gene: TRBV15; d_gene: .; CDR3nt: TGTGCCACCAGCAGAGAGTCAAGGCCGCCCTATGGCTACACCTTC; CDR3aa: CATSRESRPPYGYTF
abundance: .; j_gene: TRBJ1-5; v_gene: TRBV7-9; d_gene: TRBD1; CDR3nt: TGTGCCAGCAGCTCTGGGACAGGGGTCAATCAGCCCCAGCATTTT; CDR3aa: CASSSGTGVNQPQHF
abundance: few; j_gene: TRBJ2-7; v_gene: TRBV27; d_gene: TRBD1; CDR3nt: TGTGCCAGCAGGTATAGGACAGGGAGGTCCTACGAGCAGTACTTC; CDR3aa: CASRYRTGRSYEQYF
abundance: few; j_gene: TRBJ1-1; v_gene: TRBV28; d_gene: .; CDR3nt: TGTGCCAGCAGTTCCGCTCGGACACCTGAAGCTTTCTTT; CDR3aa: CASSSARTPEAFF
abundance: few; j_gene: TRBJ2-7; v_gene: TRBV4-3; d_gene: .; CDR3nt: TGCGCCAGCAGCCAGGGGATCGCAACCTACGAGCAGTACTTC; CDR3aa: CASSQGIATYEQYF
abundance: .; j_gene: TRBJ2-7; v_gene: TRBV9; d_gene: .; CDR3nt: TGTGCCAGCAGTTTCGGGGCCTCTACTCTATACGAGCAGTACTTC; CDR3aa: CASSFGASTLYEQYF
abundance: .; j_gene: TRBJ2-1; v_gene: TRBV14; d_gene: .; CDR3nt: TGTGCCAGCTTGAACTGCAATGAGCAGTTCTTC; CDR3aa: CASLNCNEQFF
abundance: .; j_gene: TRBJ2-1; v_gene: TRBV3-1; d_gene: .; CDR3nt: TGTGCCAGCAGCCTCGGACCCCAGGCGTCCTACAATGAGCAGTTCTTC; CDR3aa: CASSLGPQASYNEQFF
abundance: .; j_gene: TRBJ2-1; v_gene: TRBV3-1; d_gene: .; CDR3nt: TGTGCCAGCAGCCAAGATGTGAGGACCCATGAGCAGTTCTTC; CDR3aa: CASSQDVRTHEQFF
abundance: few; j_gene: TRBJ2-5; v_gene: TRBV6-6; d_gene: .; CDR3nt: TGTGCCAGCAGTCACGAGACTACAGACGAGACCCAGTACTTC; CDR3aa: CASSHETTDETQYF
abundance: few; j_gene: TRBJ2-3; v_gene: TRBV10-3; d_gene: TRBD2; CDR3nt: TGTGCCATCAGTCTAGCGGGAATTACAGATACGCAGTATTTT; CDR3aa: CAISLAGITDTQYF
abundance: few; j_gene: TRBJ2-3; v_gene: TRBV7-3; d_gene: .; CDR3nt: TGTGCCAGCAGCTTAACGCTGGAGGATACGCAGTATTTT; CDR3aa: CASSLTLEDTQYF
abundance: few; j_gene: TRBJ1-2; v_gene: TRBV11-1; d_gene: .; CDR3nt: TGTGCCAGCAGCCACGGGCTACGAGGCTACACCTTC; CDR3aa: CASSHGLRGYTF
abundance: many; j_gene: TRBJ2-5; v_gene: TRBV7-2; d_gene: .; CDR3nt: TGTGCCAGCAGCTCGAGCGGAAAAGAGACCCAGTACTTC; CDR3aa: CASSSSGKETQYF
abundance: .; j_gene: TRBJ2-5; v_gene: TRBV5-1; d_gene: .; CDR3nt: TGCGCCAGCAGCTTGGCCTGGGTAGGGCAGCAAGAGACCCAGTACTTC; CDR3aa: CASSLAWVGQQETQYF
abundance: .; j_gene: TRBJ2-7; v_gene: TRBV3-1; d_gene: .; CDR3nt: TGTGCCAGCAGCCTGCTTTTAGAGGGCCTCCTGGGCGAGCAGTACTTC; CDR3aa: CASSLLLEGLLGEQYF
abundance: .; j_gene: TRBJ2-5; v_gene: TRBV29-1; d_gene: .; CDR3nt: TGCAGCGTTGAACCCCCGGGCCAAGAGACCCAGTACTTC; CDR3aa: CSVEPPGQETQYF
abundance: few; j_gene: TRBJ2-5; v_gene: TRBV5-1; d_gene: .; CDR3nt: TGCGCCAGCAGCTCCAGGGCTTCAGGAGAGACCCAGTACTTC; CDR3aa: CASSSRASGETQYF
abundance: many; j_gene: TRBJ2-7; v_gene: TRBV11-1; d_gene: TRBD1; CDR3nt: TGTGCCAGCAGCCGGGACAGGGGCTTCTACGAGCAGTACTTC; CDR3aa: CASSRDRGFYEQYF
abundance: .; j_gene: TRBJ1-2; v_gene: TRBV19; d_gene: .; CDR3nt: TGTGCCAGCGGCCCGCTCCACTACTATGGCTACACCTTC; CDR3aa: CASGPLHYYGYTF
abundance: once; j_gene: TRBJ2-2; v_gene: TRBV19; d_gene: .; CDR3nt: TGTGCCAGTAGTATAGCCTCAGGGGTTCCCGGGGAGCTGTTTTTT; CDR3aa: CASSIASGVPGELFF
abundance: .; j_gene: TRBJ2-7; v_gene: TRBV5-1; d_gene: TRBD2; CDR3nt: TGCGCCAGCAGTTCCCCGCGGGGGAGGTCGGACGAGCAGTACTTC; CDR3aa: CASSSPRGRSDEQYF
abundance: few; j_gene: TRBJ2-7; v_gene: TRBV27; d_gene: .; CDR3nt: TGTGCCAGCAGTTTAAAGGAGGCGGGATCCTACGAGCAGTACTTC; CDR3aa: CASSLKEAGSYEQYF
abundance: .; j_gene: TRBJ1-5; v_gene: TRBV12-3/TRBV12-4; d_gene: .; CDR3nt: TGTGCCACCCGACAGAACACAGATACGCAGCATTTT; CDR3aa: CATRQNTDTQHF
abundance: few; j_gene: TRBJ1-2; v_gene: TRBV3-1; d_gene: .; CDR3nt: TGTGCCAGCAGCCAAGCTGGAGCGATCGATGGCTACACCTTC; CDR3aa: CASSQAGAIDGYTF
abundance: few; j_gene: TRBJ1-2; v_gene: TRBV12-3/TRBV12-4; d_gene: TRBD1; CDR3nt: TGTGCCAGCAGTCCGATCGGACAGGGGGAAAACTATGGCTACACCTTC; CDR3aa: CASSPIGQGENYGYTF
abundance: .; j_gene: TRBJ2-7; v_gene: TRBV27; d_gene: TRBD1; CDR3nt: TGTGCCGGGGAGGGGCGACAGGGGGCTTTCTACGAGCAGTACTTC; CDR3aa: CAGEGRQGAFYEQYF
abundance: .; j_gene: TRBJ2-5; v_gene: TRBV6-2/TRBV6-3; d_gene: .; CDR3nt: TGTGCCAGCAGCACCCGGGACGCGGCCTTCGGGACCCAGTACTTC; CDR3aa: CASSTRDAAFGTQYF
abundance: few; j_gene: TRBJ2-7; v_gene: TRBV20-1; d_gene: TRBD1; CDR3nt: TGCAGTGCCCCGAGGACAGGGCCTCCTCGAGAGCAGTACTTC; CDR3aa: CSAPRTGPPREQYF
abundance: few; j_gene: TRBJ1-5; v_gene: TRBV7-2; d_gene: TRBD1; CDR3nt: TGTGCCAGCAGCTTTTCGGGACAGCACAATCAGCCCCAGCATTTT; CDR3aa: CASSFSGQHNQPQHF